This T cell receptor beta chain derives from a study of control samples from healthy donors and cancer patients. Method: immunoSEQ multiplex PCR; TCRdb's copy keeps in-frame clones and lacks some. The data show approximately 230,000 clones, with roughly four fifths seen just once and 13% held by the top ten. Germline V CDR1 and CDR2: SGHRS, YFSETQ. The CDR3 contains 14 residues. Trimming left V 1 base short and J 4 bases short, with 8 bases between. This chain connects TRBV5-1 to TRBJ1-4, with D hard to call. Sequencing was done on a sample of PBMCs. The receptor was derived from a woman in her fifties or sixties with lung cancer. Written as DNA, the CDR3 is TGCGCCAGCAGCTTGAACAGTAATAATGAAAAACTGTTTTTT. Protein: CASSLNSNNEKLFF.